This passage covers 10 T cell receptor beta chains from one sample sequenced in a study of blood T cell repertoires in COVID-19. Measured with immunoSEQ multiplex PCR; TCRdb has only the in-frame clones, and not every one. Of roughly 500,000 clones listed, 80% to 90% are singletons. The sequenced sample was PBMCs or T cells enriched from blood (not recorded which). The receptors derive from a woman in her fifties or sixties who had recovered from COVID-19.

The V and J genes are TRBV7-2 and TRBJ2-5; D unclear. CDR3 length: 11 amino acids. V was shortened by 5 bases and J by 1 base, with 2 bases between the two germline ends. Germline CDR1 is SGHTA and CDR2 is FQGNSA. The CDR3 DNA follows: TGTGCCAGCAGCCTCCAAGAGACCCAGTACTTC. Translating gives CASSLQETQYF.

The J gene is TRBJ1-1, the V gene TRBV19, with D tentatively TRBD1 (5 bases). The CDR3 runs 16 residues. V gave up 3 bases and J gave up 2 bases, with 16 bases separating them. The germline V gene encodes CDR1 LNHDA and CDR2 SQIVND (reference sequence). In nucleotides, the CDR3 is TGTGCCAGTAGTATCTCCGAAGCGGGGCCCAACACTGAAGCTTTCTTT. This encodes CASSISEAGPNTEAFF.

V usage is TRBV6-1 and J usage is TRBJ2-3, with 9 bases fitting TRBD2. CDR3 length equals 17 residues. Germline CDR1 and CDR2: MNHNS and SASEGT. V trimming: 1 base; J trimming: 0 bases; junction bases outside the gene matches: 5. The CDR3 DNA is TGTGCCAGCAGTGAAGTAGCTAGCGGGGCTAGCACAGATACGCAGTATTTT. It is translated as CASSEVASGASTDTQYF.

This clone was found a few times. The chain employs TRBV2 and TRBJ1-5; TRBD1 agrees at 7 bases. Losses at the gene ends were 4 bases for V and 3 bases for J; bases not matched to a gene: 9. CDR1 and CDR2 (germline): SNHLY, FYNNEI. The CDR3 totals 16 residues. For the CDR3, the DNA is TGTGCCAGCAGTGGACAGGGTCCTGGTAACAATCAGCCCCAGCATTTT. Translation gives CASSGQGPGNNQPQHF.

The CDR3 region is CASNPTVSGTDTQYF. In DNA, the CDR3 is TGCGCCAGCAACCCGACAGTCTCAGGGACAGATACGCAGTATTTT. This rearrangement joins TRBV5-1 to TRBJ2-3; possible D gene TRBD1, 5 bases. Per germline, CDR1 SGHRS and CDR2 YFSETQ. The CDR3 is 15 amino acids. Trimming removed 6 bases from V and 3 bases from J, with 17 bases in between.

The rearrangement joins TRBV4-2 to TRBJ2-5; D possibly corresponds to TRBD1 (5 bases). The CDR3 is made up of 13 amino acids. The ends were cut back, 0 bases at V and 3 bases at J, with 5 bases in the middle. Germline V gene sequence: CDR1 LGHNA, CDR2 YNFKEQ. CDR3: CASSQDREETQYF. The CDR3 nucleotides read TGTGCCAGCAGCCAAGACAGGGAAGAGACCCAGTACTTC.

The DNA of the CDR3 is TGTGCCAGCAGCTTTAGAGGGATGAACACTGAAGCTTTCTTT. It encodes CASSFRGMNTEAFF. This chain joins TRBV14 and TRBJ1-1; D unresolved. The V end was cut by 5 bases, the J end by 0 bases, with 10 bases between. CDR3 length equals 14 residues. CDR1 is SGHDN and CDR2 is FVKESK in the germline V gene.

The chain has TRBV11-2 and TRBJ2-5, with a weak D call TRBD1 (5 bases). V lost 5 bases and J lost 5, with 15 bases in between. This CDR3 is 14 amino acids long. CDR1 SGHAT and CDR2 FQNNGV come from the germline V gene. The CDR3 sequence: CASSPLSGWETQYF. CDR3 DNA sequence: TGTGCCAGCAGCCCTCTTTCAGGGTGGGAGACCCAGTACTTC.

J is TRBJ1-4 and V is TRBV19; maybe TRBD1 (6 bases). The CDR3 is 15 residues long. V lost 4 bases and J 8 bases, leaving 17 bases between the germline ends. The V gene's germline CDR1 is LNHDA and CDR2 SQIVND (reference sequence). CDR3 in DNA: TGTGCCAGTAGTACCAGGGGATCGATCCGAGAAAAACTGTTTTTT. It encodes CASSTRGSIREKLFF.

The rearrangement joins TRBV12-5 to TRBJ2-1; no definite D call. This CDR3 has 11 amino acids. V shed 3 bases and J shed 8 bases, with 5 bases lying between them. Germline values: CDR1 LGHNT, CDR2 FRNRAP. The CDR3 DNA follows: TGTGCTAGTGGTTTTCGGGATGAGCAGTTCTTC. Translated, it gives CASGFRDEQFF. Filled out from reference TRBV12-5 and TRBJ2-1, the complete variable domain reads DARVTQTPRHKVTEMGQEVTMRCQPILGHNTVFWYRQTMMQGLELLAYFRNRAPLDDSGMPKDRFSAEMPDATLATLKIQPSEPRDSAVYFCASGFRDEQFFGPGTRLTVL.